These 31 T cell receptor beta chains share one sample of origin, sequenced in a study of cytomegalovirus exposure and HLA in healthy donors. Both 60 Vbeta primers and 13 Jbeta primers went into the PCR. Assay: immunoSEQ multiplex PCR; the TCRdb copy retains only in-frame clones and omits some. The table has about 190,000 clones, about four fifths seen once; the top ten hold about 2.6%. Input material: PBMCs. These receptors originate from a woman aged 45-65 years in good health and CMV-seropositive.

V gene TRBV6-5 combines with J gene TRBJ1-3; weak D call: TRBD1 (6 bases). This CDR3 has 14 amino acids. Germline CDR1 MNHEY, CDR2 SVGAGI. Deletions cut 4 bases from V and 1 base from J, with 8 bases between. The DNA of the CDR3 is TGTGCCAGCAGTTTTAGGGGGTCTGGAAACACCATATATTTT. This gives the protein CASSFRGSGNTIYF.

The chain is built from TRBV5-1 and TRBJ2-1; perhaps TRBD1 as D (6 bases). The CDR3 covers 15 residues. Germline CDR1 SGHRS, CDR2 YFSETQ. The germline V and J ends were trimmed by 4 bases and 0 bases, with 11 bases remaining between them. The CDR3 nucleotides read TGCGCCAGCAGCCCCGGACAGAGCTCCTACAATGAGCAGTTCTTC. Translated: CASSPGQSSYNEQFF.

This clone was picked up a small number of times. The rearrangement uses TRBV5-1 and TRBJ2-1, with 7 bases that match TRBD1. From germline, CDR1 is SGHRS and CDR2 YFSETQ. Trimming cost V 0 bases and J 4 bases; bases outside gene matches: 4. The CDR3 is 15 residues long. The CDR3 sequence: CASSLVTGLYNEQFF. CDR3 DNA sequence: TGCGCCAGCAGCTTGGTGACAGGGTTGTACAATGAGCAGTTCTTC.

The rearrangement uses TRBV10-3 and TRBJ2-7; 12 bases match TRBD2. There are 15 residues in the CDR3. Germline V gene data show CDR1 as ENHRY and CDR2 as SYGVKD. V lost 2 bases, J lost 1 base, and 0 bases stayed unmatched. CDR3 loop: CAISETSGGSYEQYF. The DNA of the CDR3 is TGTGCCATCAGTGAGACTAGCGGGGGGTCCTACGAGCAGTACTTC.

This clone was observed a single time. The V gene is TRBV9, the J gene TRBJ1-2, with 10 bases fitting TRBD1. Germline values: CDR1 SGDLS, CDR2 YYNGEE. This CDR3 contains 15 residues. With V trimmed by 0 bases and J by 2 bases, 1 base remained unmatched. CDR3 region: CASSVEGQGNYGYTF. As DNA, the CDR3 is TGTGCCAGCAGCGTAGAGGGACAGGGGAACTATGGCTACACCTTC.

This clone was detected once. The V call is TRBV4-1, the J call TRBJ2-7; D possibly corresponds to TRBD1 (6 bases). Per germline, CDR1 MGHRA and CDR2 YSYEKL. CDR3 size: 13 residues. Trimming stripped 4 bases from V and 3 bases from J, with 10 bases between. The CDR3 is CASSPGTNYEQYF. The CDR3 region has the DNA TGCGCCAGCAGCCCCGGGACAAACTACGAGCAGTACTTC.

The V gene is TRBV2, the J gene TRBJ1-5; D gene ambiguous. The ends were cut back, 2 bases at V and 3 bases at J, with 20 bases in the middle. Germline CDR1 is SNHLY and CDR2 is FYNNEI. The CDR3 has 18 amino acids. The CDR3 region has the DNA TGTGCCAGCAGTGAAACTTTGTGGGCTGAATACCCCAATCAGCCCCAGCATTTT. This translates into CASSETLWAEYPNQPQHF. Complete variable domain (other parts from reference TRBV2 and TRBJ1-5): EPEVTQTPSHQVTQMGQEVILRCVPISNHLYFYWYRQILGQKVEFLVSFYNNEISEKSEIFDDQFSVERPDGSNFTLKIRSTKLEDSAMYFCASSETLWAEYPNQPQHFGDGTRLSIL.

The chain recombines TRBV2 with TRBJ1-2; 7 bases are shared with TRBD1. Trimming removed 2 bases from V and 5 bases from J; junction bases left unmatched: 8. CDR3 length equals 15 residues. The germline V gene has CDR1 SNHLY and CDR2 FYNNEI. The CDR3 region is CASSESAGGFYGYTF. Here the CDR3 DNA reads TGTGCCAGCAGTGAATCGGCAGGGGGTTTTTATGGCTACACCTTC.

V usage is TRBV28 and J usage is TRBJ2-2; TRBD1 matches at 12 bases. J gave up 8 bases and V 3 bases, and 7 bases lay outside the gene matches. Germline lookup yields CDR1 MDHEN and CDR2 SYDVKM. The CDR3 is made up of 16 amino acids. CDR3 region: CASSLRDRGLGGELFF. CDR3 nucleotide sequence: TGTGCCAGCAGTTTGCGGGACAGGGGGCTGGGAGGGGAGCTGTTTTTT.

The gene calls are TRBV7-9 and TRBJ2-1, with 9 bases that match TRBD2. This CDR3 is built from 16 residues. Germline V CDR1 and CDR2: SEHNR, FQNEAQ (reference sequence). V was clipped by 4 bases and J by 0 bases; unmatched bases: 4. CDR3 in DNA: TGTGCCAGCAGCTCTAGCGGGGCTATCTCCTACAATGAGCAGTTCTTC. Encoded protein: CASSSSGAISYNEQFF.

V usage is TRBV6-6 and J usage is TRBJ1-1; 9 nucleotides align to TRBD1. CDR3 size: 16 residues. Germline values: CDR1 MNHNY, CDR2 SVGAGI (reference sequence). The junction had 10 bases not matched to a gene; V was cut back by 7 bases and J by 1 base. In nucleotides, the CDR3 is TGTGCCAGCACCATACGGACAGGGGTTGGGAACACTGAAGCTTTCTTT. It codes for CASTIRTGVGNTEAFF.

This chain uses TRBV6-5 with TRBJ2-2, with a weak D call TRBD1 (6 bases). V lost 6 bases and J 1 base, leaving 12 bases between the germline ends. Germline V gene sequence: CDR1 MNHEY, CDR2 SVGAGI. The CDR3 runs 15 residues. As DNA, the CDR3 is TGTGCCAGCAGCCAAAGAGGGGGGAACACCGGGGAGCTGTTTTTT. It yields the protein CASSQRGGNTGELFF.

The chain uses TRBV6-1 and TRBJ2-5; 11 bases are shared with TRBD2. Germline V gene data show CDR1 as MNHNS and CDR2 as SASEGT. The CDR3 contains 14 residues. Trimming took 7 bases from V and 5 from J; bases not matched to a gene: 6. CDR3 in DNA: TGTGCCAGCAATATAGCGGGGGGGCGCGAGACCCAGTACTTC. This encodes CASNIAGGRETQYF.

The V and J genes are TRBV2 and TRBJ2-3, with TRBD2 identical over 10 bases. This CDR3 spans 14 amino acids. Trimming took 6 bases from V and 6 from J; bases not matched to a gene: 6. From germline, CDR1 is SNHLY and CDR2 FYNNEI. The CDR3 DNA reads as TGTGCCAGCAGGGGGGAGCGGGGGGGGGATACGCAGTATTTT. Protein product: CASRGERGGDTQYF.

The chain uses TRBV27 and TRBJ2-7, with a possible D match to TRBD2 (6 bases). V dropped 2 bases and J dropped 3 bases, with 8 bases sitting between them. Per the germline V gene, CDR1 is MNHEY and CDR2 is SMNVEV (reference sequence). The CDR3 runs 13 residues. Here the CDR3 reads CASSLRRDYEQYF. The CDR3 coding sequence is TGTGCCAGCAGTTTAAGGAGGGACTACGAGCAGTACTTC.

This chain links TRBV20-1 with TRBJ2-1; D may be TRBD2 (6 bases). V was shortened by 5 bases and J by 6 bases, with 8 bases between the two germline ends. Looked up from germline, CDR1 is DFQATT and CDR2 is SNEGSKA (reference sequence). The CDR3 contains 11 residues. The CDR3 coding sequence is TGCAGTGCTTCAGCGGGCAATGAGCAGTTCTTC. It translates to CSASAGNEQFF.

This chain uses TRBV7-3 with TRBJ2-5; a possible D gene is TRBD2 (6 bases). The CDR3 extends over 13 amino acids. Trimming removed 5 bases from V and 5 bases from J, with 12 bases in between. Germline V gives CDR1 SGHTA, CDR2 FQGTGA. The CDR3 loop is CASSPGTRETQYF. In DNA, the CDR3 is TGTGCCAGCAGCCCCGGGACTCGGGAGACCCAGTACTTC.

This chain joins TRBV2 and TRBJ1-5, with D unresolved. Trimming pared 6 bases from V and 2 bases from J, leaving 11 bases between. This CDR3 has 14 amino acids. Germline V gene data show CDR1 as SNHLY and CDR2 as FYNNEI. The CDR3: CASSPREGNQPQHF. CDR3 in DNA: TGTGCCAGCAGCCCAAGGGAGGGCAATCAGCCCCAGCATTTT.

The chain is built from TRBV4-1 and TRBJ2-2; D possibly corresponds to TRBD1 (5 bases). The V gene lost 6 bases and the J gene lost 1 base, with 12 bases spanning the gap. CDR3 length equals 15 residues. Germline CDR1 reads MGHRA; CDR2 reads YSYEKL. CDR3 amino acids: CASRSERGNTGELFF. DNA of the CDR3: TGCGCCAGCAGGTCTGAAAGGGGGAACACCGGGGAGCTGTTTTTT.

The rearrangement links TRBV6-1 to TRBJ1-5, with unresolved D. V was shortened by 6 bases and J by 3 bases, with 9 bases between the two germline ends. The CDR3 runs to 13 residues. CDR1 and CDR2 (germline): MNHNS, SASEGT. In nucleotides, the CDR3 is TGTGCCAGCAGGGACGGGAACAATCAGCCCCAGCATTTT. Protein: CASRDGNNQPQHF.

The chain links TRBV19 to TRBJ1-1; 7 bases match TRBD1. J gave up 2 bases and V 7 bases, and 4 bases lay outside the gene matches. The CDR3 covers 13 residues. CDR1 and CDR2 from the germline V gene are LNHDA and SQIVND (reference sequence). The CDR3 here is CASNDRDNTEAFF. CDR3 sequence (DNA): TGTGCCAGTAACGACAGGGATAACACTGAAGCTTTCTTT.

This clone occurred once. This chain uses TRBV6-5 with TRBJ2-7, with TRBD1 identical over 10 bases. The CDR3 extends over 15 amino acids. J lost 3 bases, V lost 5 bases, and 7 bases had no gene match. CDR1 and CDR2 from the germline V gene are MNHEY and SVGAGI. The CDR3 DNA sequence: TGTGCCAGCAGTCCACGCCGGACAGGGGGCTACGAGCAGTACTTC. As protein: CASSPRRTGGYEQYF.

A word on this clone: The junction shows a germline mismatch at one end, possibly a read error. The chain uses TRBV18 and TRBJ2-1; 8 bases are a match to TRBD2. From germline, CDR1 is KGHSH and CDR2 LQKENI. This CDR3 has 13 amino acids. The DNA of the CDR3 is TGTGCCAGCTCCCCGGACCGCCGGGGGGGCGGGCTCTTC. Translating it yields CASSPDRRGGGLF.

The chain employs TRBV27 and TRBJ2-3; 10 nucleotides align to TRBD2. This CDR3 is 16 amino acids long. Trimming took 6 bases from V and 4 from J; bases not matched to a gene: 10. Germline V gene data show CDR1 as MNHEY and CDR2 as SMNVEV (reference sequence). CDR3 in DNA: TGTGCCAGCAGCAGGGAGCGGGGGGGCCTGTCAGATACGCAGTATTTT. It encodes CASSRERGGLSDTQYF.

The chain has TRBV9 and TRBJ1-1; D ambiguous. The CDR3 loop spans 16 amino acids. Germline loops: CDR1 SGDLS, CDR2 YYNGEE. Trimming shortened V by 3 bases and J by 2 bases, and 17 bases separated the two germline ends. CDR3 coding DNA: TGTGCCAGCAGCGGACTATCGACACTACTTAACACTGAAGCTTTCTTT. Its translation: CASSGLSTLLNTEAFF.

This clone appeared once. The CDR3 nucleotides read TGTGCCTGGGAACAGGGGGCCGGCGAGCAGTACTTC. Protein sequence: CAWEQGAGEQYF. J is TRBJ2-7 and V is TRBV30, with TRBD1 matching over 9 bases. J lost 6 bases, V lost 5 bases, and 5 bases had no gene match. The CDR3 spans 12 residues. From germline, CDR1 is GTSNPN and CDR2 SVGIG (reference sequence). Drawing the rest from reference TRBV30 and TRBJ2-7, the complete variable domain is SQTIHQWPATLVQPVGSPLSLECTVEGTSNPNLYWYRQAAGRGLQLLFYSVGIGQISSEVPQNLSASRPQDRQFILSSKKLLLSDSGFYLCAWEQGAGEQYFGPGTRLTVT.

The rearrangement joins TRBV18 to TRBJ2-6; D perhaps matches TRBD1 (6 bases). Per germline, CDR1 KGHSH and CDR2 LQKENI. Trimming left V 6 bases short and J 2 bases short, with 11 bases between. This CDR3 contains 15 residues. The CDR3 reads CASSPTGAGANVLTF. The CDR3 coding sequence is TGTGCCAGCTCGCCGACAGGTGCTGGGGCCAACGTCCTGACTTTC. Looking up the rest from reference TRBV18 and TRBJ2-6 gives the full variable domain: NAGVMQNPRHLVRRRGQEARLRCSPMKGHSHVYWYRQLPEEGLKFMVYLQKENIIDESGMPKERFSAEFPKEGPSILRIQQVVRGDSAAYFCASSPTGAGANVLTFGAGSRLTVL.

The chain is built from TRBV25-1 and TRBJ1-6, with D hard to call. The CDR3 sequence is 15 residues long. CDR1 MGHDK and CDR2 SYGVNS come from the germline V gene. The germline V and J ends were trimmed by 3 bases and 5 bases, with 11 bases remaining between them. CDR3 bases: TGTGCCAGCAGTGACTGGACTCTCGATAATTCACCCCTCCACTTT. Translated: CASSDWTLDNSPLHF.

The chain combines TRBV5-5 with TRBJ1-2; 10 bases match TRBD1. CDR3 length: 16 amino acids. Germline assignment: CDR1 SGHKS and CDR2 YYEKEE (reference sequence). Trimming cost V 1 base and J 4 bases; bases outside gene matches: 7. This CDR3 reads CASSLLGGTGAYGYTF. The CDR3 DNA follows: TGTGCCAGCAGCTTGTTGGGTGGGACAGGGGCCTATGGCTACACCTTC.

The rearrangement joins TRBV5-6 to TRBJ2-2; 10 bases align to TRBD1. Unmatched junction bases numbered 12, after V lost 4 bases and J lost 6 bases. CDR1 and CDR2 (germline): SGHDT, YYEEEE. The CDR3 is made up of 17 amino acids. Here the CDR3 DNA reads TGTGCCAGCAGCGTGGGACAGGGGTGGAGGGCCCCCGGGGAGCTGTTTTTT. It specifies CASSVGQGWRAPGELFF. Combining the CDR3 with reference TRBV5-6 and TRBJ2-2 gives the whole variable domain DAGVTQSPTHLIKTRGQQVTLRCSPKSGHDTVSWYQQALGQGPQFIFQYYEEEERQRGNFPDRFSGHQFPNYSSELNVNALLLGDSALYLCASSVGQGWRAPGELFFGEGSRLTVL.

The chain employs TRBV27 and TRBJ2-1; the D gene is possibly TRBD2 (6 bases). In germline, CDR1 is MNHEY, CDR2 SMNVEV (reference sequence). Trimming removed 8 bases at V and 4 bases at J, with 21 bases between. This CDR3 is 16 amino acids long. The CDR3 sequence is CASSPRGSYNYNEQFF. CDR3 nucleotides: TGTGCCAGCTCCCCCCGGGGGTCCTATAATTACAATGAGCAGTTCTTC.